This paragraph reports one T cell receptor beta chain. It lacks a known antigen. The input lacks base qualities; no much larger clone sits a single base away. This sample stems from a study of blood T cell repertoires in COVID-19 (TCRdb year 2020). Regarding the complete study: Samples covering the acute and convalescent phases of COVID-19 were provided by collaborators in the United States, Italy and Spain. The prospective study material was composed of cDNA or gDNA derived from T cells, B-cell-depleted T cells, or PBMCs. Deeply sampled blood TCRbeta repertoires from subjects exposed to, actively infected with, or recovered from COVID-19 were included in the dataset. The repertoires were made available in a free public database intended to serve as a resource for research on the immune response to SARS-CoV-2. The samples were drawn from the first 160 participants of the ongoing ImmuneRACE study and from 1,200 or so subjects provided by 6 global collaborators. Sample metadata almost always included a de-identified subject ID, COVID-19 status, age in years and sex. Where available, HLA class I and class II types were obtained from metadata supplied by the sample provider rather than from assay-based typing. Findings and caveats that apply to the study as a whole: The amount of clinical and demographic metadata varied by source and participant and was provided uncurated.

Trimming costs V 1 base and J 2 bases, and their ends lie 9 bases apart. The CDR3 measures 15 amino acids from cysteine to phenylalanine. Only the CDR3 part of the read is kept: 45 bases, read in frame from the first base. Sequences SGHVS (CDR1) and FQNEAQ (CDR2) are obtained from the germline V gene. Each collaborating institution followed its own protocols to collect whole blood in K2EDTA tubes. For TCRbeta analysis, collaborators shipped samples in one of three forms: frozen whole blood, isolated PBMCs, or DNA extracted from either of those sample types. TCRbeta CDR3 regions were amplified from genomic DNA using the immunoSEQ Assay, a bias-controlled multiplex PCR. The authors processed their data as follows. The number of nucleated cells in each sample was estimated from the amplification of reference gene primers within the assay. To quantify the absolute abundance of each unique TCRbeta CDR3 rearrangement, sequence reads were collapsed and filtered. Productive Simpson clonality was computed per sample as the square root of Simpson's diversity index over productive rearrangements. Here the immuneACCESS table is served through TCRdb, limited to in-frame sequences with V and J called. Missing clones are a known gap in these copies; in checked studies unresolved V genes cover under half, and the rest lacks a known reason. Clone size and V and J calls were adopted from that table, with D and trimming inferred from the DNA. The sample table lists about 69,000 clones, nearly 90% of them with a count of one. Together, the top ten hold 5% to 6.5% of the sample.

This chain joins TRBV7-8 to TRBJ1-3; TRBD1 might be the D gene, on 5 matching bases. The clonotype originates from a man in his fifties with acute or convalescent COVID-19. Source material: peripheral blood. In nucleotides, the sequence is TGTGCCAGCAGCTTAGTCCCAGGGCCTGGAAACACCATATATTTT. It codes for CASSLVPGPGNTIYF.